One and the same sample provided the 7 T cell receptor beta chains below, sequenced in a study of cytomegalovirus exposure and HLA in healthy donors (dated by TCRdb to about 2017). Libraries were built with the immunoSEQ multiplex PCR assay. For the multiplex PCR, a mixture combining 60 forward primers for TCR Vbeta segments and 13 reverse primers for TCR Jbeta segments was used. Sourced from immuneACCESS, this table was stored by TCRdb with only in-frame sequences that have V and J called. A share of the clones is absent; for the studies checked, an unresolved V gene accounts for under half, and the remainder has no known explanation. The sample table records 120,000 to 150,000 clones; approximately 67% of these occur just once. The top ten clones comprise 6.5% of the sample. Sequencing was done on a sample of PBMCs. The receptor set was obtained from a woman aged 55-70 years in good health and CMV-seronegative.

The J gene is TRBJ2-7, the V gene TRBV2, with D unclear. V was trimmed by 3 bases and J by 2 bases, leaving 5 bases between them. Germline V gene lookup returns CDR1 SNHLY and CDR2 FYNNEI. The CDR3 length is 12 residues. The CDR3 is CASSDRPYEQYF. CDR3 coding DNA: TGTGCCAGCAGTGACAGGCCCTACGAGCAGTACTTC. Full variable domain (rest looked up from reference TRBV2 and TRBJ2-7): EPEVTQTPSHQVTQMGQEVILRCVPISNHLYFYWYRQILGQKVEFLVSFYNNEISEKSEIFDDQFSVERPDGSNFTLKIRSTKLEDSAMYFCASSDRPYEQYFGPGTRLTVT.

The sample holds a few counts of this clone. This rearrangement joins TRBV11-1 to TRBJ2-2; D is possibly TRBD2 (5 bases). Germline loops: CDR1 SGHAT, CDR2 FQDESV (reference sequence). V was cut by 5 bases and J by 8 bases, with 12 bases left in between. This CDR3 has 13 residues. Here the CDR3 reads CASSPTGVGELFF. CDR3 coding DNA: TGTGCCAGCAGCCCCACCGGGGTTGGGGAGCTGTTTTTT.

The chain uses TRBV5-1 and TRBJ2-7; D perhaps matches TRBD1 (6 bases). Germline V gene sequence: CDR1 SGHRS, CDR2 YFSETQ. V shed 0 bases and J shed 5 bases, with 12 bases lying between them. The CDR3 totals 14 residues. Written as DNA, the CDR3 is TGCGCCAGCAGCTTGGCCAGGGGAAATAACGAGCAGTACTTC. Translation: CASSLARGNNEQYF.

The chain recombines TRBV7-2 with TRBJ1-4; 7 nucleotides align to TRBD1. The CDR3 runs 15 residues. The germline CDR1 and CDR2 sequences are SGHTA and FQGNSA. The junction had 6 bases not matched to a gene; V was cut back by 4 bases and J by 4 bases. The CDR3 DNA follows: TGTGCCAGCAGCTGGGGGACAGCGGATAATGAAAAACTGTTTTTT. Translated: CASSWGTADNEKLFF.

The rearrangement links TRBV5-1 to TRBJ2-1, with D unclear. The V end lost 0 bases, the J end lost 2 bases, and 6 bases lay between the germline ends. The CDR3 is 14 amino acids. In germline, CDR1 is SGHRS, CDR2 YFSETQ. DNA for the CDR3: TGCGCCAGCAGCTTGGCTGTAACCTACAATGAGCAGTTCTTC. Its protein is CASSLAVTYNEQFF.

The chain has TRBV19 and TRBJ1-3; the match to TRBD1 covers 11 bases. The CDR3 is made up of 14 amino acids. The J segment lost 4 bases and the V segment lost 9 bases, leaving 5 bases of the junction unmatched. Germline CDR1 is LNHDA and CDR2 is SQIVND (reference sequence). The CDR3 coding sequence is TGTGCCAGCGCCGGGACAGGGGGAGGAAACACCATATATTTT. Protein sequence: CASAGTGGGNTIYF.

V and J are TRBV27 and TRBJ2-7; the match to TRBD2 covers 13 bases. The CDR3 has 13 amino acids. J lost 7 bases, V lost 5 bases, and 2 bases had no gene match. Germline values: CDR1 MNHEY, CDR2 SMNVEV (reference sequence). The CDR3 here is CASSLGLAGEQYF. CDR3 bases: TGTGCCAGCAGTCTGGGACTAGCGGGGGAGCAGTACTTC.